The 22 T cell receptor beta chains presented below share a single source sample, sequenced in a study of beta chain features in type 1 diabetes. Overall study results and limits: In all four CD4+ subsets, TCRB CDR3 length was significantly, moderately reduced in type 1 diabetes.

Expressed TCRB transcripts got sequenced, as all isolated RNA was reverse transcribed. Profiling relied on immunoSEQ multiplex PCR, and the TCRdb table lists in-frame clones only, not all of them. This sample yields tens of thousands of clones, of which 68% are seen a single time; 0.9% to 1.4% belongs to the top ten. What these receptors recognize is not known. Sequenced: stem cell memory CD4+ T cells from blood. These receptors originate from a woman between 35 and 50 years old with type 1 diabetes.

The chain's CDR3 is CASSFTRVGGYTF. The CDR3 nucleotides read TGTGCCAGCAGTTTCACCAGGGTAGGCGGCTACACCTTC. This chain links TRBV28 with TRBJ1-2, with D possibly matching TRBD1 (5 bases). The CDR3 is 13 amino acids. The V and J ends lost 3 bases and 8 bases respectively, with 13 bases between them. Germline assignment: CDR1 MDHEN and CDR2 SYDVKM.

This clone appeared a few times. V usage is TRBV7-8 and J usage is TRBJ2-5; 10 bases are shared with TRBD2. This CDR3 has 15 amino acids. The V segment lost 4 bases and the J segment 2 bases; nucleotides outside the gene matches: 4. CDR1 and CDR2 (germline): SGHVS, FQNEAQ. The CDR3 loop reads CASSSLTSGQETQYF. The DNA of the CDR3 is TGTGCCAGCAGCTCGTTGACTAGCGGGCAAGAGACCCAGTACTTC.

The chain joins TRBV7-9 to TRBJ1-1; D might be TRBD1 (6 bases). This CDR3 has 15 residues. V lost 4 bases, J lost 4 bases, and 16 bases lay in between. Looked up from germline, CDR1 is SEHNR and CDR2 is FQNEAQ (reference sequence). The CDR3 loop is CASSSTGGAGTEAFF. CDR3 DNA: TGTGCCAGCAGCTCAACGGGGGGGGCTGGCACTGAAGCTTTCTTT.

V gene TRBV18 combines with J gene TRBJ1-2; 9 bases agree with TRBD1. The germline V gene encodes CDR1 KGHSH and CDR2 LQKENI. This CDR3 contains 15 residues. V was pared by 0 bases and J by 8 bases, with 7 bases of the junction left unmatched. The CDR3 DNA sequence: TGTGCCAGCTCACCACCTAGTAGGACAGGGGAAGGCTACACCTTC. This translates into CASSPPSRTGEGYTF.

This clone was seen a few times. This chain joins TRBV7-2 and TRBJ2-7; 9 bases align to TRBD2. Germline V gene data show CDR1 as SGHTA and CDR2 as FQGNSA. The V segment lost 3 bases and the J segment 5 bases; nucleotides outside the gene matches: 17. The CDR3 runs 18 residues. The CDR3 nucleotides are TGTGCCAGCAGCTTGCGGCAGGGGGTTGGCGGGAGGGCAAACGAGCAGTACTTC. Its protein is CASSLRQGVGGRANEQYF.

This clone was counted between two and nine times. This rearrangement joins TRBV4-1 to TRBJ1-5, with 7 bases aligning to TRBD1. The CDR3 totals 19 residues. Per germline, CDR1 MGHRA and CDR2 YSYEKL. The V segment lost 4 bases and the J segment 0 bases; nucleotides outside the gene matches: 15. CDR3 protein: CASSPEVGTDLYSNQPQHF. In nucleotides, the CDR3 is TGCGCCAGCAGCCCAGAAGTAGGGACAGACCTCTATAGCAATCAGCCCCAGCATTTT.

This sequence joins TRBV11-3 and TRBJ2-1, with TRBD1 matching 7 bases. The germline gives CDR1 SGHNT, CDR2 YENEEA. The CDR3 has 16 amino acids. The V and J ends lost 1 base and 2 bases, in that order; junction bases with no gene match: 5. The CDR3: CASSLVGQVTYNEQFF. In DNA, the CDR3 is TGTGCCAGCAGCTTAGTTGGACAGGTCACCTACAATGAGCAGTTCTTC. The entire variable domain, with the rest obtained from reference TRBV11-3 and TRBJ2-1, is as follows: EAGVVQSPRYKIIEKKQPVAFWCNPISGHNTLYWYLQNLGQGPELLIRYENEEAVDDSQLPKDRFSAERLKGVDSTLKIQPAELGDSAVYLCASSLVGQVTYNEQFFGPGTRLTVL.

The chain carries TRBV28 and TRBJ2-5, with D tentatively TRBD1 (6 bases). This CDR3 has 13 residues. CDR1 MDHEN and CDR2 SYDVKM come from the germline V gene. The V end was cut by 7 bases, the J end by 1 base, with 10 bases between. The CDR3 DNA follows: TGTGCCAGCAAGACAGGACCCCAAGAGACCCAGTACTTC. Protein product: CASKTGPQETQYF.

DNA of the CDR3: TGTGCCAGCAGCCAAGCGGCGAGCGGGAGAGGGGAGCAGTACTTC. Its translation: CASSQAASGRGEQYF. The rearrangement uses TRBV7-2 and TRBJ2-7; 8 bases agree with TRBD2. Trimming removed 5 bases from V and 7 bases from J; junction bases left unmatched: 13. There are 15 residues in the CDR3. Germline CDR1 SGHTA, CDR2 FQGNSA.

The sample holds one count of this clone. CDR3 nucleotide sequence: TGTGCCAGCAGCTTAGCGAGGGATGATACGCAGTATTTT. This translates into CASSLARDDTQYF. The V and J genes are TRBV11-2 and TRBJ2-3; tentative D call: TRBD2 (5 bases). Germline V gives CDR1 SGHAT, CDR2 FQNNGV. CDR3 length: 13 amino acids. V was trimmed by 1 base and J by 6 bases, leaving 8 bases between them.

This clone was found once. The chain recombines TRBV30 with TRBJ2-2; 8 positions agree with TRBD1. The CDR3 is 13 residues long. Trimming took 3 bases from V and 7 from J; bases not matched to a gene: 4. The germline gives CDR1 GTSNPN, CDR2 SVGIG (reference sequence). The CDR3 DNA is TGTGCCTGGAGCGGGACAGGCGGCGGGGAGCTGTTTTTT. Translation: CAWSGTGGGELFF.

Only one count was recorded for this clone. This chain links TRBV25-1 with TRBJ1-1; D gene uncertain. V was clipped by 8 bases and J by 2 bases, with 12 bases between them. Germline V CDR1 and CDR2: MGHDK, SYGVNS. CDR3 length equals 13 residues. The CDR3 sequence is CASEGQLNTEAFF. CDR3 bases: TGTGCCAGCGAGGGCCAATTAAACACTGAAGCTTTCTTT.

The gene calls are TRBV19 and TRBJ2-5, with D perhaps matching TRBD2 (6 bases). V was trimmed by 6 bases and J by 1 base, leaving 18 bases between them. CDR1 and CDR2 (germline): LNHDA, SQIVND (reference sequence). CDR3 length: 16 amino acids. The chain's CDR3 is CASSSPAGPIQETQYF. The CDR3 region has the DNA TGTGCCAGTAGCTCCCCGGCGGGACCAATCCAAGAGACCCAGTACTTC.

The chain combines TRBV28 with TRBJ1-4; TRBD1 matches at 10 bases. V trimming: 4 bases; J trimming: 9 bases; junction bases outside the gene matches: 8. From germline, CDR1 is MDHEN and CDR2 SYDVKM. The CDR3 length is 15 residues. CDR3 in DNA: TGTGCCAGCAGTTCCCCGGGACAGGGGATGCAAAAACTGTTTTTT. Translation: CASSSPGQGMQKLFF. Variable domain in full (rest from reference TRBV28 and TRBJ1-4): DVKVTQSSRYLVKRTGEKVFLECVQDMDHENMFWYRQDPGLGLRLIYFSYDVKMKEKGDIPEGYSVSREKKERFSLILESASTNQTSMYLCASSSPGQGMQKLFFGSGTQLSVL.

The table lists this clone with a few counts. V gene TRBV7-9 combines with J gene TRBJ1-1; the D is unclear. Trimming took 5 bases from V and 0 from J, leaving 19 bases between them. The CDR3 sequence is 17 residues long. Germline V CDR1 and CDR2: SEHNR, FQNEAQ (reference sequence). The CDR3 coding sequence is TGTGCCAGCAGCCCCCGGGAAGGTGAGGGTGTGAACACTGAAGCTTTCTTT. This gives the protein CASSPREGEGVNTEAFF.

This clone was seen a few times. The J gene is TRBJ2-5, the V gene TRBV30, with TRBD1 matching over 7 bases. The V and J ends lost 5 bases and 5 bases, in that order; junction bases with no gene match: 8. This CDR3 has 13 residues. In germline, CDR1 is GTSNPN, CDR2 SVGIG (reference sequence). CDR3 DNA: TGTGCCTGGGGACAGGAAGCGAAGGAGACCCAGTACTTC. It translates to CAWGQEAKETQYF.

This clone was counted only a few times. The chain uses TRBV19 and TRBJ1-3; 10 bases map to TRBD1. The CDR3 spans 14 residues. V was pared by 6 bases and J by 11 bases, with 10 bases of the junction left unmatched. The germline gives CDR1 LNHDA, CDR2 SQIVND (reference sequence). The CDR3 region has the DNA TGTGCCAGTAGCTCCGGGACAGGGGTCTTCGCCATATATTTT. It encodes CASSSGTGVFAIYF.

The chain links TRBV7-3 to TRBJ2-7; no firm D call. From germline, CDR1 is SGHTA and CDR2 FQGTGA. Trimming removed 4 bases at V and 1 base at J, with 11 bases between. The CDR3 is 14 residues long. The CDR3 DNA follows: TGTGCCAGCAGCTCCGGCGGTACATCCTACGAGCAGTACTTC. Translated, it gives CASSSGGTSYEQYF. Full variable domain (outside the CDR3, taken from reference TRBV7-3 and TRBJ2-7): GAGVSQTPSNKVTEKGKYVELRCDPISGHTALYWYRQSLGQGPEFLIYFQGTGAADDSGLPNDRFFAVRPEGSVSTLKIQRTERGDSAVYLCASSSGGTSYEQYFGPGTRLTVT.

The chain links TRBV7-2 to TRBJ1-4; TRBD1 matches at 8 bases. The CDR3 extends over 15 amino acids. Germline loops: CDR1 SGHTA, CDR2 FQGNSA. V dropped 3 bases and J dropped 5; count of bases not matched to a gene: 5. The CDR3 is CASSFSGTGNEKLFF. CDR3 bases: TGTGCCAGCAGCTTCTCGGGGACAGGCAATGAAAAACTGTTTTTT.

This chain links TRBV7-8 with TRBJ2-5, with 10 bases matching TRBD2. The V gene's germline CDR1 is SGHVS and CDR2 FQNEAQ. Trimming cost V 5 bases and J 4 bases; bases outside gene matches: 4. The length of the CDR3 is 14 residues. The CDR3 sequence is CASSPSGRGETQYF. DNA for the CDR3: TGTGCCAGCAGCCCGAGCGGGAGGGGAGAGACCCAGTACTTC.

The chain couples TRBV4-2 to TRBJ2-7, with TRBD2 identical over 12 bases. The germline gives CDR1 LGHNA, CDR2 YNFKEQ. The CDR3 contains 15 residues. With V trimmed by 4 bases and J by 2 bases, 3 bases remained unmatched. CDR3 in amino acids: CASSRLAGEPYEQYF. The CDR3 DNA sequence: TGTGCCAGCAGCCGACTAGCGGGAGAACCCTACGAGCAGTACTTC.

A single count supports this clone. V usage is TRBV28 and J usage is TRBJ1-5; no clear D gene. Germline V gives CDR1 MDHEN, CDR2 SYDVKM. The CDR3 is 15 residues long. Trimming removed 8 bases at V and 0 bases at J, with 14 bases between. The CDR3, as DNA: TGTGCCAGCCTGACACCCCTTTATAGCAATCAGCCCCAGCATTTT. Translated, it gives CASLTPLYSNQPQHF.